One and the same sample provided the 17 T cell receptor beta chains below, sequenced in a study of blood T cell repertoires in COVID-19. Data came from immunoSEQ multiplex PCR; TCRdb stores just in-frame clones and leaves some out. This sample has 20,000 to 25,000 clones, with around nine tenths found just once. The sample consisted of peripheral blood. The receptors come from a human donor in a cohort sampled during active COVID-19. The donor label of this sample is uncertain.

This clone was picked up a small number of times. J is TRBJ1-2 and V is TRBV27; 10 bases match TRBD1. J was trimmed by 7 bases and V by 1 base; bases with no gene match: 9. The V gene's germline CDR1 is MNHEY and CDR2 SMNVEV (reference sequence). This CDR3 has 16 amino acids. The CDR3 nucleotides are TGTGCCAGCAGTTTATGGGGACAGGGGAATTTTGGTGGCTACACCTTC. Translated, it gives CASSLWGQGNFGGYTF.

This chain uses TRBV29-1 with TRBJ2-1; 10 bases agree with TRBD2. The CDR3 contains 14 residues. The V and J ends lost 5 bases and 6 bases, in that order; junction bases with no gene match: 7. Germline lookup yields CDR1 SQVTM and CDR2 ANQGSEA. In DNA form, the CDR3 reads TGCAGCGTTCATCTAGCGGGAGTTATCAATGAGCAGTTCTTC. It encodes CSVHLAGVINEQFF.

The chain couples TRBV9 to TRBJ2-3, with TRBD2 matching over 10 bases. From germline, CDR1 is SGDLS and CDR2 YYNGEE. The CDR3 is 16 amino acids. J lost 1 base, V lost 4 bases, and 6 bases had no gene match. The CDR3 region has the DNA TGTGCCAGCAGCCCCCCAGCGGGAGGGGGCACAGATACGCAGTATTTT. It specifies CASSPPAGGGTDTQYF.

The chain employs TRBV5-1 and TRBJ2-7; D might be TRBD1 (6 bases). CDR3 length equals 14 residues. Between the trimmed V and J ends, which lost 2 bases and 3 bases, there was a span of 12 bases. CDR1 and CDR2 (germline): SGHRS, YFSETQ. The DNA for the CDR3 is TGCGCCAGCAGCTTCGGACAGCCAGGCTACGAGCAGTACTTC. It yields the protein CASSFGQPGYEQYF. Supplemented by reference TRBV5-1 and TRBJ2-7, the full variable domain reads KAGVTQTPRYLIKTRGQQVTLSCSPISGHRSVSWYQQTPGQGLQFLFEYFSETQRNKGNFPGRFSGRQFSNSRSEMNVSTLELGDSALYLCASSFGQPGYEQYFGPGTRLTVT.

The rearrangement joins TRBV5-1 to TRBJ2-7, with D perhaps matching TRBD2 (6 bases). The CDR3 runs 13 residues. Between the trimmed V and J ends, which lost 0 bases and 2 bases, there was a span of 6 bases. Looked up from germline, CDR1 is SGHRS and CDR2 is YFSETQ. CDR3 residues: CASSLERAYEQYF. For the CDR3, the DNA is TGCGCCAGCAGCTTGGAGCGGGCCTACGAGCAGTACTTC.

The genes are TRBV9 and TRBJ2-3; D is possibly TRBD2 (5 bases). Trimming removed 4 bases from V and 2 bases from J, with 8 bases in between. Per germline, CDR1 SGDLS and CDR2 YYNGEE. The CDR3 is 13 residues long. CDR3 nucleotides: TGTGCCAGCAGCCGGGGAACCACAGATACGCAGTATTTT. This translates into CASSRGTTDTQYF. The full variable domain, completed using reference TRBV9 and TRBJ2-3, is DSGVTQTPKHLITATGQRVTLRCSPRSGDLSVYWYQQSLDQGLQFLIQYYNGEERAKGNILERFSAQQFPDLHSELNLSSLELGDSALYFCASSRGTTDTQYFGPGTRLTVL.

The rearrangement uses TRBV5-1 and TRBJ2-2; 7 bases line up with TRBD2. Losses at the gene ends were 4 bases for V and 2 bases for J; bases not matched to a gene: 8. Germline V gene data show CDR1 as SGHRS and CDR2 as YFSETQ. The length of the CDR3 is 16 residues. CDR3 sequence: CASSAGVADNTGELFF. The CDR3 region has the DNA TGCGCCAGCAGCGCGGGAGTAGCCGACAACACCGGGGAGCTGTTTTTT.

The CDR3 DNA sequence: TGTGCCAGTAGACAAGGGTTGGGATTTGGGGGCAGTGGTCAGCCCCAGCATTTT. Translated: CASRQGLGFGGSGQPQHF. V gene TRBV19 combines with J gene TRBJ1-5; tentatively, D is TRBD1 (6 bases). The CDR3 extends over 18 amino acids. The V and J ends lost 6 bases and 6 bases respectively, with 27 bases between them. Germline lookup yields CDR1 LNHDA and CDR2 SQIVND (reference sequence).

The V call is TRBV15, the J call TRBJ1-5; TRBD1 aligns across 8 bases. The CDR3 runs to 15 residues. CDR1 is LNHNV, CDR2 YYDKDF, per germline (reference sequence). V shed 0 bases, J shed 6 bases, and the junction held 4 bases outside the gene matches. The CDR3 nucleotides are TGTGCCACCAGCAGAGAAGGACAGGGCCCTCAGCCCCAGCATTTT. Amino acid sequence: CATSREGQGPQPQHF.

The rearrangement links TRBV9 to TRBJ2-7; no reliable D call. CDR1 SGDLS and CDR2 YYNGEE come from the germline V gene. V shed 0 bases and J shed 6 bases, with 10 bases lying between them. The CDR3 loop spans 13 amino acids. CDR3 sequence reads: CASSVGSSGEQYF. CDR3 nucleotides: TGTGCCAGCAGCGTAGGTAGTTCGGGCGAGCAGTACTTC.

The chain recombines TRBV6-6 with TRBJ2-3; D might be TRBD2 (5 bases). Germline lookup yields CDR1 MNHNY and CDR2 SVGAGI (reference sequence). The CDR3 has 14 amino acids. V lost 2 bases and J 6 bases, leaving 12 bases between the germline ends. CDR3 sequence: CASSYAPGSDTQYF. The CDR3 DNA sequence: TGTGCCAGCAGTTACGCCCCGGGATCGGATACGCAGTATTTT.

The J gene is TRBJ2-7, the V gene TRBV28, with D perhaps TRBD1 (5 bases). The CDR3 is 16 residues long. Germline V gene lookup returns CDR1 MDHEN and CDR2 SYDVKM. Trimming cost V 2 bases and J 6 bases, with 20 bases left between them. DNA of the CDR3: TGTGCCAGCAGTTTAAATCTCGGACGGTCAAGGGGCGAGCAGTACTTC. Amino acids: CASSLNLGRSRGEQYF.

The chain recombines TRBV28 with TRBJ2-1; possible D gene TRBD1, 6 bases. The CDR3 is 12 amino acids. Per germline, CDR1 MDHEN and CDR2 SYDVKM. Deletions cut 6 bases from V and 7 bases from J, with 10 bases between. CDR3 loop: CASRPQGNEQFF. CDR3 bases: TGTGCCAGCAGACCCCAGGGGAATGAGCAGTTCTTC.

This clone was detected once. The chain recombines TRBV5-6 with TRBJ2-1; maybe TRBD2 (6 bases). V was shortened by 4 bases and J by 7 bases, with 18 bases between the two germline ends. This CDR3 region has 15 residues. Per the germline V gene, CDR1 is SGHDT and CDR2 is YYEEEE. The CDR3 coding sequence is TGTGCCAGCAGCCGCCGGGACTGGTACAGGAATGAGCAGTTCTTC. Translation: CASSRRDWYRNEQFF.

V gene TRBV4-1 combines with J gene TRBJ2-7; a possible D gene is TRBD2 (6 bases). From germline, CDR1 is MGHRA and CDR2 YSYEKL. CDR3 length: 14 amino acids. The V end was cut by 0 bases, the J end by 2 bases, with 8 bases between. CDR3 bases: TGCGCCAGCAGCCAAGATCCGGGAGCCTACGAGCAGTACTTC. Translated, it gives CASSQDPGAYEQYF.

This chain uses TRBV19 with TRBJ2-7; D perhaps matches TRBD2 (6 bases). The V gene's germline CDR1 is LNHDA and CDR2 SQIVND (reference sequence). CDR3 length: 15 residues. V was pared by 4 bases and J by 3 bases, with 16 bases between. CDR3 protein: CASSTQITGGYEQYF. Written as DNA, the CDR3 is TGTGCCAGTAGTACCCAAATTACCGGGGGCTACGAGCAGTACTTC.

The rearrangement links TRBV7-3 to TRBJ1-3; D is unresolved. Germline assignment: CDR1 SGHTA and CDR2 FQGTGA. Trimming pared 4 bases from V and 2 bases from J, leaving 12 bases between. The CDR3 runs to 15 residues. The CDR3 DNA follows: TGTGCCAGCAGCTCCCTTGCGGAAACTGGAAACACCATATATTTT. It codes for CASSSLAETGNTIYF. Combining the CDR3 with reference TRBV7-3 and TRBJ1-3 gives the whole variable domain GAGVSQTPSNKVTEKGKYVELRCDPISGHTALYWYRQSLGQGPEFLIYFQGTGAADDSGLPNDRFFAVRPEGSVSTLKIQRTERGDSAVYLCASSSLAETGNTIYFGEGSWLTVV.